The 11 T cell receptor beta chains listed next were all sequenced from one sample in a study of blood T cells in healthy people across ages. For the second PCR, which ran for about 6 to 12 cycles, a sample-barcoded 5' primer and a J-beta primer mix were used. Each CDR3 protein gets one entry after TCRdb re-called the 5' RACE reads with MiXCR. The sample lists about a million distinct CDR3 sequences, more than 30% occurring once. The sample was blood. These receptors originate from a man younger than 30 in good health.

This chain uses TRBV15 with TRBJ2-2; D perhaps matches TRBD2 (7 bases). The V end lost 5 bases, the J end lost 4 bases, and 17 bases lay between the germline ends. CDR3 size: 16 residues. Germline V gives CDR1 LNHNV, CDR2 YYDKDF (reference sequence). The CDR3 region is CATSPRGGVITGELFF. The CDR3, as DNA: TGTGCCACCAGCCCCCGCGGGGGCGTTATCACCGGGGAGCTGTTTTTT.

The chain couples TRBV2 to TRBJ2-7, with TRBD1 matching over 7 bases. Per germline, CDR1 SNHLY and CDR2 FYNNEI. CDR3 length: 13 residues. The junction had 3 bases not matched to a gene; V was cut back by 4 bases and J by 3 bases. The CDR3 reads CASSVDRYYEQYF. In DNA form, the CDR3 reads TGTGCCAGCAGTGTGGACAGGTACTACGAGCAGTACTTC.

Only a few counts were recorded for this clonotype. The rearrangement joins TRBV12-5 to TRBJ1-1; D is uncertain. With 1 base removed from V and 5 bases from J, the gap between germline ends came to 5 bases. Germline V lookup: CDR1 LGHNT, CDR2 FRNRAP. The CDR3 totals 12 residues. DNA for the CDR3: TGTGCTAGTGGTTTGGGAGGGACTGAAGCTTTCTTT. This translates into CASGLGGTEAFF. Filled out from reference TRBV12-5 and TRBJ1-1, the complete variable domain reads DARVTQTPRHKVTEMGQEVTMRCQPILGHNTVFWYRQTMMQGLELLAYFRNRAPLDDSGMPKDRFSAEMPDATLATLKIQPSEPRDSAVYFCASGLGGTEAFFGQGTRLTVV.

This clonotype showed up just a few times. CDR3 in amino acids: CSARDWASGGYSTDTQYF. The DNA for the CDR3 is TGCAGTGCTAGAGATTGGGCTAGCGGGGGCTATAGCACAGATACGCAGTATTTT. The chain is built from TRBV20-1 and TRBJ2-3; 10 bases are shared with TRBD2. Germline CDR1 DFQATT, CDR2 SNEGSKA (reference sequence). V lost 0 bases to trimming and J lost 0 bases; unmatched junction nucleotides: 9. The CDR3 contains 18 residues.

This clonotype appeared a few times. This rearrangement joins TRBV4-2 to TRBJ1-4, with TRBD1 matching over 9 bases. The CDR3 consists of 16 residues. J was trimmed by 7 bases and V by 2 bases; bases with no gene match: 8. Germline loops: CDR1 LGHNA, CDR2 YNFKEQ. The CDR3 coding sequence is TGTGCCAGCAGCCAACAGACAGGGGGGTTTGGTGAAAAACTGTTTTTT. It is translated as CASSQQTGGFGEKLFF.

This clonotype has a count of ten or more. This rearrangement joins TRBV7-6 to TRBJ2-1; D unresolved. CDR1 is SGHVS, CDR2 FNYEAQ, per germline. The V gene lost 2 bases and the J gene lost 4 bases, with 6 bases spanning the gap. This CDR3 is 13 amino acids long. CDR3 protein: CASSLSAYNEQFF. The CDR3 nucleotides are TGTGCCAGCAGCTTATCAGCGTACAATGAGCAGTTCTTC.

V and J are TRBV20-1 and TRBJ2-5; D remains unclear. Germline V CDR1 and CDR2: DFQATT, SNEGSKA (reference sequence). Trimming left V 4 bases short and J 7 bases short, with 13 bases between. The CDR3 is made up of 12 amino acids. The chain's CDR3 is CSANEDSMTQYF. The DNA for the CDR3 is TGCAGTGCTAACGAAGACTCCATGACCCAGTACTTC.

The chain recombines TRBV25-1 with TRBJ2-5; D gene unclear. The CDR3 consists of 15 residues. Germline CDR1 is MGHDK and CDR2 is SYGVNS. V lost 6 bases and J 5 bases, leaving 19 bases between the germline ends. The CDR3 spells CASSGRGYSLETQYF. CDR3 DNA sequence: TGTGCCAGCAGCGGCCGAGGCTATTCTCTGGAGACCCAGTACTTC.

To note about this clonotype: The junction departs from the called germline gene at one end, perhaps through a read error. V is TRBV3-1 and J is TRBJ1-1; a weak D match, TRBD1 (6 bases). The CDR3 consists of 13 residues. Germline loops: CDR1 LGHDT, CDR2 YNNKEL (reference sequence). The CDR3: CASSQYQGTEAYF. CDR3 sequence (DNA): TGTGCCAGCAGCCAATACCAGGGGACTGAAGCTTACTTT.

This clonotype was seen a few times. J is TRBJ1-4 and V is TRBV27, with D unclear. Germline CDR1 reads MNHEY; CDR2 reads SMNVEV (reference sequence). The CDR3 has 13 amino acids. V dropped 6 bases and J dropped 2 bases, with 7 bases sitting between them. This chain's CDR3 is CASREGTNEKLFF. The CDR3 DNA reads TGTGCCAGCAGAGAAGGGACTAATGAAAAACTGTTTTTT.

This clonotype was seen a few times. The CDR3 nucleotides read TGTGCCACCGACGGAGGGACGTTTTCGTCACTAACAAATGAGCAGTTCTTC. This translates into CATDGGTFSSLTNEQFF. The chain combines TRBV10-3 with TRBJ2-1, with D perhaps matching TRBD2 (6 bases). Trimming shortened V by 10 bases and J by 7 bases, and 29 bases separated the two germline ends. CDR1 and CDR2 from the germline V gene are ENHRY and SYGVKD. The CDR3 extends over 17 amino acids.